This TCR beta chain emerged from a study of blood T cell repertoires in COVID-19. As for the study in general: PBMCs, B-cell-depleted T cells, or T cells were the source of the cDNA or gDNA that made up the material.

The CDR3 is 17 residues long. Trimming at V came to 0 bases and at J to 7 bases, leaving 12 bases not matched to a gene. Germline lookup yields CDR1 LGHNA and CDR2 YSLEER. Original processing notes: Using reference gene primer amplification, nucleated cell counts were estimated. TCRdb keeps only in-frame clones here, not all; method: immunoSEQ multiplex PCR. V and J calls and clone size follow that table, whereas D and trimming were derived from the DNA. Among tens of thousands of clones listed, around 72% were seen once. The sequencing sample was made of peripheral blood. The sequence derives from a human donor with acute or convalescent COVID-19. The donor label of this sample is uncertain. This chain connects TRBV4-3 to TRBJ2-7; 10 bases are a match to TRBD2. CDR3 coding DNA: TGCGCCAGCAGCCAAGATGGCGGGCTAGCGGGAGTGGAAGAGCAGTACTTC. It yields the protein CASSQDGGLAGVEEQYF.